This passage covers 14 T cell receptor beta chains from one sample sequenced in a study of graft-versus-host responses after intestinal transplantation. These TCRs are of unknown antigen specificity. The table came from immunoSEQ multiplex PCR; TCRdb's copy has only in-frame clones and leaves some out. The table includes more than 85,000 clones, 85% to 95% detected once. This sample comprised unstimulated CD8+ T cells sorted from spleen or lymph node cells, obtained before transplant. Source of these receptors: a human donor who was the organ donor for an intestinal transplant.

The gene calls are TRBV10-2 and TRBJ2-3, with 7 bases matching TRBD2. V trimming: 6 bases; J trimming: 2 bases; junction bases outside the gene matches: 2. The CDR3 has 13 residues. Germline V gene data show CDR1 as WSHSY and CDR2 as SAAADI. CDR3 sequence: CASRGDYTDTQYF. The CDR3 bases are TGCGCCAGCAGGGGGGACTACACAGATACGCAGTATTTT.

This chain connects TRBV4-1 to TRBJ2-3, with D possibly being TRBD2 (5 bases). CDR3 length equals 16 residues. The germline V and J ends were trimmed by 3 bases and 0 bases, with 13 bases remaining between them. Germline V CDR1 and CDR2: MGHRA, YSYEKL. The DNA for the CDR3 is TGCGCCAGCAGCCAGAAATCGCAGCGGAGCACAGATACGCAGTATTTT. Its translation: CASSQKSQRSTDTQYF.

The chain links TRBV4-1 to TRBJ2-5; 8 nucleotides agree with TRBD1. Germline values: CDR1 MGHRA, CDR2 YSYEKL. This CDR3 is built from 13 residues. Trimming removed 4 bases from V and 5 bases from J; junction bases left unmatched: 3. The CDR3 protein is CASSPGGGETQYF. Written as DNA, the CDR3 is TGCGCCAGCAGCCCAGGGGGCGGGGAGACCCAGTACTTC.

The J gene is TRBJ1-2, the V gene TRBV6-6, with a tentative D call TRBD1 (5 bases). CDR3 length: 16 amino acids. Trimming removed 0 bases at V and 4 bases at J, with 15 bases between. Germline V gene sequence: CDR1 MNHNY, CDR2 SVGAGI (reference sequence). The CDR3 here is CASSYSGQGNSYGYTF. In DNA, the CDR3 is TGTGCCAGCAGTTACTCCGGTCAGGGAAACTCCTATGGCTACACCTTC.

DNA of the CDR3: TGTGCCACCAGCAGGACGGGACAGAACACCGGGGAGCTGTTTTTT. Translated, it gives CATSRTGQNTGELFF. The chain uses TRBV15 and TRBJ2-2, with a possible D match to TRBD1 (6 bases). Germline V CDR1 and CDR2: LNHNV, YYDKDF (reference sequence). The CDR3 length is 15 residues. V lost 3 bases to trimming and J lost 1 base, with 9 bases between them.

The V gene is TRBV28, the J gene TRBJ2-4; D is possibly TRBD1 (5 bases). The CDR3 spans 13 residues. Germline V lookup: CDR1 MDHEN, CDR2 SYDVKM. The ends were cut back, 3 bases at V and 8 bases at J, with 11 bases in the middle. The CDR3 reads CASSLAGKYIQYF. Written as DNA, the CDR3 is TGTGCCAGCAGTTTGGCAGGGAAGTACATTCAGTACTTC.

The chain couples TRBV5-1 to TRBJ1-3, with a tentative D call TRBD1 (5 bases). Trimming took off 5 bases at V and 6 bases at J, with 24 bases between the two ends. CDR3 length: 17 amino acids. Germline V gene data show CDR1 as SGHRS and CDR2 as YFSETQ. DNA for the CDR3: TGCGCCAGCAGTCACCTAGGGGCCCCAACGGGCGAAAACACCATATATTTT. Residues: CASSHLGAPTGENTIYF.

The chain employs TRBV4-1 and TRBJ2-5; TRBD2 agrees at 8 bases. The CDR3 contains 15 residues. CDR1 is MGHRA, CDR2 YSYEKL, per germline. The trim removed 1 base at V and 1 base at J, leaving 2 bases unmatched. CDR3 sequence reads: CASSQVLAAQETQYF. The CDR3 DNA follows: TGCGCCAGCAGCCAAGTACTAGCGGCCCAAGAGACCCAGTACTTC.

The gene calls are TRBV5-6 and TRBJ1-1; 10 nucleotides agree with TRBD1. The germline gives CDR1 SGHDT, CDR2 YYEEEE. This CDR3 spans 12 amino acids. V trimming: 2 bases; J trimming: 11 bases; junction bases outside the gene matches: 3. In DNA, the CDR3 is TGTGCCAGCAGCTTTGGGACAGGGGCGGCTTTCTTT. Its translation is CASSFGTGAAFF.

CDR3 loop: CASARSGGEGYEQYF. The CDR3 bases are TGTGCCAGCGCCCGGTCTGGCGGAGAGGGATACGAGCAGTACTTC. The chain combines TRBV9 with TRBJ2-7; maybe TRBD2 (5 bases). The CDR3 totals 15 residues. The germline V and J ends were trimmed by 7 bases and 4 bases, with 21 bases remaining between them. Germline CDR1 SGDLS, CDR2 YYNGEE.

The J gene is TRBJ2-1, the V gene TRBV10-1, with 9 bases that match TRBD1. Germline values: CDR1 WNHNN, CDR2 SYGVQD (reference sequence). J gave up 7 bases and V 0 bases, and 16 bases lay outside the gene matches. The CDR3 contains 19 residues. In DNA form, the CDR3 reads TGCGCCAGCAGTGAGTCGCTTATTCTCGGGGGACAGGGAAATAATGAGCAGTTCTTC. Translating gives CASSESLILGGQGNNEQFF.

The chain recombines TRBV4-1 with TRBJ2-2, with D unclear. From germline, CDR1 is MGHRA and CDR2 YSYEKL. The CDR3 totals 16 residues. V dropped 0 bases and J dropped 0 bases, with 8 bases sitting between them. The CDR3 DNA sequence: TGCGCCAGCAGCCAAGAAAAAAGCTCGAACACCGGGGAGCTGTTTTTT. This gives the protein CASSQEKSSNTGELFF.

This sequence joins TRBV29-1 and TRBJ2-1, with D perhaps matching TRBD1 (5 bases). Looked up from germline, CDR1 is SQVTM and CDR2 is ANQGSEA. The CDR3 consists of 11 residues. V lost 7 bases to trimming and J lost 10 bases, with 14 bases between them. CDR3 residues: CSADGHVEQFF. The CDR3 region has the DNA TGCAGCGCCGACGGACATGTGGAGCAGTTCTTC.

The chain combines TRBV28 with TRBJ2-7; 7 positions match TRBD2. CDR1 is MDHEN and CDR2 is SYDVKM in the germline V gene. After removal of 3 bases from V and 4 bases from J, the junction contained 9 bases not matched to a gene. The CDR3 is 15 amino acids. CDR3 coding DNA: TGTGCCAGCAGTTTGTTCCCCGGGAGGAGGTACGAGCAGTACTTC. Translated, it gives CASSLFPGRRYEQYF.